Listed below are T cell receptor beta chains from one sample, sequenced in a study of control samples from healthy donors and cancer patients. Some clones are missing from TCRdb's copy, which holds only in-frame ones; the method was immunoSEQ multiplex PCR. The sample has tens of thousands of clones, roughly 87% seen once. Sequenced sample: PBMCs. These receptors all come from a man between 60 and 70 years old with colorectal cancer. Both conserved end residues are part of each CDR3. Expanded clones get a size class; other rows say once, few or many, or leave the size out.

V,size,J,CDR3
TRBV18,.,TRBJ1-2,CASSPPTVNYGYTF
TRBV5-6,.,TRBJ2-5,CASSASGGAGETQYF
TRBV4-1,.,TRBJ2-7,CASSQDPVDEQYF
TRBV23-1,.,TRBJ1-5,CASSLGGGDSNQPQHF
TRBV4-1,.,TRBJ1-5,CASSRGQGNQPQHF
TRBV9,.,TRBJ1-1,CASSVRPENTEAFF
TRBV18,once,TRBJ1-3,CASSPIEASGGNSGNTIYF
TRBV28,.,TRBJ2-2,CASSSQGYTGELFF
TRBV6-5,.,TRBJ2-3,CASSYGRGRTDTQYF
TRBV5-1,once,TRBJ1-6,CASSPGPSSALHF
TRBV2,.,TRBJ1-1,CASRTGGVNTEAFF
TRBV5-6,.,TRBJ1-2,CASSPSRVDGYTF
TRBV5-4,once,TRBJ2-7,CASSLANSYEQYF
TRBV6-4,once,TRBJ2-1,CASSDSIGGGIFEQFF
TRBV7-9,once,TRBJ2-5,CASSLAVQETQYF
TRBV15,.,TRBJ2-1,CATGGPSSYNEQFF
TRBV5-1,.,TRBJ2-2,CASSLGPGGTGELFF
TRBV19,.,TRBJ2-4,CASSVSQGAGLNIQYF
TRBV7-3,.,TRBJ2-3,CASSLRPLAGESTDTQYF
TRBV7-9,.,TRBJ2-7,CASSLVGAPSEQYF
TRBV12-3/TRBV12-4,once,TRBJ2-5,CASSLLSQETQYF
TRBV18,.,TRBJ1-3,CASSPQGRDRGYGNTIYF
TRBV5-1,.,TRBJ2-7,CASSPGTGPYEQYF
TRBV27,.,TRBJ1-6,CASSFAGGNSPLHF
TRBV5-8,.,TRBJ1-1,CASSRPVGGNTEAFF
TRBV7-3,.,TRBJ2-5,CASSLAGGGETQYF
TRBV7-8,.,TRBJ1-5,CASSPSGARGLQPQHF
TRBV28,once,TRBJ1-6,CASRSFGGGNSPLHF